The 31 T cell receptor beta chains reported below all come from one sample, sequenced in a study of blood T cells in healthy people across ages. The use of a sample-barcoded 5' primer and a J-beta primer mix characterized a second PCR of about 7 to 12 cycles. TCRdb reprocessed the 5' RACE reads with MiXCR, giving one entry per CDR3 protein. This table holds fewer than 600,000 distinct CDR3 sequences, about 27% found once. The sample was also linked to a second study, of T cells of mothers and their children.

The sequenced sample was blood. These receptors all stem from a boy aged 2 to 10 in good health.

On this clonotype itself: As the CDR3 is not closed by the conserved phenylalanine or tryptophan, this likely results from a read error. This CDR3 reads CSDRGYGYTL. As DNA, the CDR3 is TGCAGCGACAGGGGATATGGCTACACCCTC. V is TRBV29-1 and J is TRBJ1-2; TRBD1 aligns across 7 bases. The length of the CDR3 is 10 residues. V trimming: 7 bases; J trimming: 5 bases; junction bases outside the gene matches: 1. The germline V gene has CDR1 SQVTM and CDR2 ANQGSEA.

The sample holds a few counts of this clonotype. CDR3 amino acids: CASSQGLGREKAYEQYF. The CDR3 nucleotides read TGTGCCAGCAGTCAAGGACTCGGGCGGGAGAAGGCCTACGAGCAGTACTTC. This chain links TRBV6-2 or TRBV6-3 with TRBJ2-7; 7 nucleotides line up with TRBD2. Germline CDR1 is MNHEY and CDR2 is SVGEGT. The CDR3 extends over 17 amino acids. The trim removed 5 bases at V and 2 bases at J, leaving 15 bases unmatched.

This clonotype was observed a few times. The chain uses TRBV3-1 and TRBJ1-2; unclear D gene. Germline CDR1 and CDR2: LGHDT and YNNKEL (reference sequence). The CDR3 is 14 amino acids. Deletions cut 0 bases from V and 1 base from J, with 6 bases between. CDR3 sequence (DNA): TGTGCCAGCAGCCAAGATCGACGTAACTATGGCTACACCTTC. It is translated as CASSQDRRNYGYTF.

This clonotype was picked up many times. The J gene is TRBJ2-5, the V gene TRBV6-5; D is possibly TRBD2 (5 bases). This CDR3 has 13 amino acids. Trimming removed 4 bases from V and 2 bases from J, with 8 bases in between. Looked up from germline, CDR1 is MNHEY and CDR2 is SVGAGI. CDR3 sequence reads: CASSSGEQETQYF. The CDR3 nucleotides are TGTGCCAGCAGTTCCGGGGAACAAGAGACCCAGTACTTC.

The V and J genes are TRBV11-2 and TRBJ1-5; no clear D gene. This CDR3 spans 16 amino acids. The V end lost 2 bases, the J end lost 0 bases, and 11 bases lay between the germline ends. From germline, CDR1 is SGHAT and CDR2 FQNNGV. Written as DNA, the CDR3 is TGTGCCAGCAGCTTAATACGGCGGATTAGCAATCAGCCCCAGCATTTT. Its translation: CASSLIRRISNQPQHF.

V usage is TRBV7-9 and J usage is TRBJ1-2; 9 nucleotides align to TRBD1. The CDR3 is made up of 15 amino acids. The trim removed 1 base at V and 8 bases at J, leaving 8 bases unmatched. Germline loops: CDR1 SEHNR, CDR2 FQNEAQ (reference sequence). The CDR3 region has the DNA TGTGCCAGCAGCTTAGGGGGGGACAGGGCGCGAGGCTACACCTTC. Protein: CASSLGGDRARGYTF.

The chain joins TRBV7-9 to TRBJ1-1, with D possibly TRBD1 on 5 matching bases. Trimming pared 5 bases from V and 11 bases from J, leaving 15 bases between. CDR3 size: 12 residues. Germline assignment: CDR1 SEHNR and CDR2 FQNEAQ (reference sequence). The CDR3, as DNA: TGTGCCAGCAGCCCCGGGACGGTCCTTGCTTTCTTT. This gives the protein CASSPGTVLAFF.

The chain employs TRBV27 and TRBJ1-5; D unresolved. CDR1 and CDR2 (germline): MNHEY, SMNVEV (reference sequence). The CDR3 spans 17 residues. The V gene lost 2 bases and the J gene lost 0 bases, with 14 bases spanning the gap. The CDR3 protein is CASSLRSYPYSNQPQHF. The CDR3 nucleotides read TGTGCCAGCAGTTTAAGGTCATACCCTTATAGCAATCAGCCCCAGCATTTT.

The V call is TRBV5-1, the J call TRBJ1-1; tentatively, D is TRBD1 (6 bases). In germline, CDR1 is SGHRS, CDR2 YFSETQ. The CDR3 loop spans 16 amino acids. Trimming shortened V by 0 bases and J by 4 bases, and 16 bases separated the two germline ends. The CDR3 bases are TGCGCCAGCAGCTTGGGACCGGGGGCGCGGGGCACTGAAGCTTTCTTT. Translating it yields CASSLGPGARGTEAFF. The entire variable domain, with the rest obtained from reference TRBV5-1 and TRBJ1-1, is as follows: KAGVTQTPRYLIKTRGQQVTLSCSPISGHRSVSWYQQTPGQGLQFLFEYFSETQRNKGNFPGRFSGRQFSNSRSEMNVSTLELGDSALYLCASSLGPGARGTEAFFGQGTRLTVV.

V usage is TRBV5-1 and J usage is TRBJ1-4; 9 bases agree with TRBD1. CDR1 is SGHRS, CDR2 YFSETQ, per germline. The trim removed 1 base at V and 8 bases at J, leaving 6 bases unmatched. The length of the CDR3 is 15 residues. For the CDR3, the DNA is TGCGCCAGCAGCTTGTCCGGGACAGGGCGCGAAAAACTGTTTTTT. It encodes CASSLSGTGREKLFF.

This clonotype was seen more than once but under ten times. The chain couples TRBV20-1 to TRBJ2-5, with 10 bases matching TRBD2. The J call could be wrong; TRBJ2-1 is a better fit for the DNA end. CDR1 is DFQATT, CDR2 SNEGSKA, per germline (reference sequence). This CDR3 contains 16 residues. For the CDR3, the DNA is TGCAGCGCGGGACTAGCGAACCCACATCCGTACAATGAGCAGTTCTTC. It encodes CSAGLANPHPYNEQFF.

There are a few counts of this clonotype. The DNA of the CDR3 is TGCAGCGTCTCAGGGGCATCGGAGAGGGCTACTGAAGCTTTCTTT. It yields the protein CSVSGASERATEAFF. The V call is TRBV29-1, the J call TRBJ1-1, with D maybe TRBD1 (6 bases). There are 15 residues in the CDR3. Germline V gives CDR1 SQVTM, CDR2 ANQGSEA. Trimming cost V 6 bases and J 5 bases, with 22 bases left between them.

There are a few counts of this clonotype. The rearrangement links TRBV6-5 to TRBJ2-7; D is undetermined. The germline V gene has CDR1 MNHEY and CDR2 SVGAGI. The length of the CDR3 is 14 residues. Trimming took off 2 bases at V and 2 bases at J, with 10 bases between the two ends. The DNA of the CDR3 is TGTGCCAGCAGTTACAGGAACCGACCCTACGAGCAGTACTTC. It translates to CASSYRNRPYEQYF.

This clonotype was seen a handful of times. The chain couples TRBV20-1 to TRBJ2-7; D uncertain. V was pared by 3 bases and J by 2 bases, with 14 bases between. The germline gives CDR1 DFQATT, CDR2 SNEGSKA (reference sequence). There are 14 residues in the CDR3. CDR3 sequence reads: CSASSTVWPYEQYF. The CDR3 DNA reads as TGCAGTGCTAGCAGTACAGTGTGGCCCTACGAGCAGTACTTC.

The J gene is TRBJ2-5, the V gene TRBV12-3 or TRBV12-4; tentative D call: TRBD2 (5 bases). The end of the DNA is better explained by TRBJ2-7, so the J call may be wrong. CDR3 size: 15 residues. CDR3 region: CASSSGSMEVGEQYF. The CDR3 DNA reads TGTGCCAGCAGTTCGGGGTCTATGGAAGTAGGCGAGCAGTACTTC.

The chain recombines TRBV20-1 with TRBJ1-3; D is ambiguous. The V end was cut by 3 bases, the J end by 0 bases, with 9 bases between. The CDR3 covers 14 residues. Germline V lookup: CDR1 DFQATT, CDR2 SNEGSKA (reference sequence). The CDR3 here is CSARWTGSGNTIYF. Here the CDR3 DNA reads TGCAGTGCTAGGTGGACGGGCTCTGGAAACACCATATATTTT.

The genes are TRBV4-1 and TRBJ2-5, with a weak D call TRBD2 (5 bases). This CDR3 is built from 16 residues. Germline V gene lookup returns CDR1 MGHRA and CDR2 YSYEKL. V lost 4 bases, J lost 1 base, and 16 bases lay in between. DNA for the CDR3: TGCGCCAGCAGCCCTCGCTTACTAGGGCTCCAAGAGACCCAGTACTTC. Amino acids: CASSPRLLGLQETQYF.

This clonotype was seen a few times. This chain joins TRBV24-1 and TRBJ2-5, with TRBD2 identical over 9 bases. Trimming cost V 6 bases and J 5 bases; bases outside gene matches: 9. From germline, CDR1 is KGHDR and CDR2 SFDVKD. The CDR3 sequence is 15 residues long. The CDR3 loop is CATSSTREGQETQYF. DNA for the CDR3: TGTGCCACCAGTTCAACGCGGGAGGGCCAGGAGACCCAGTACTTC.

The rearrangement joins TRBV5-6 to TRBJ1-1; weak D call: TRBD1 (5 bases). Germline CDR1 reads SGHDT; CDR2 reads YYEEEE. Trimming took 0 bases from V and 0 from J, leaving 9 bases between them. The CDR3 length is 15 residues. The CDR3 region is CASSLATEMNTEAFF. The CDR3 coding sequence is TGTGCCAGCAGCTTGGCGACAGAAATGAACACTGAAGCTTTCTTT.

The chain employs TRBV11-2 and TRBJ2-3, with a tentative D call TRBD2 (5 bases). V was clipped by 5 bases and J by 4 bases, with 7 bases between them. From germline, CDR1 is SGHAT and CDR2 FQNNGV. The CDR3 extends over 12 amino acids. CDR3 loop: CASSTRADTQYF. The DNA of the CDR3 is TGTGCCAGCAGCACTAGAGCAGATACGCAGTATTTT.

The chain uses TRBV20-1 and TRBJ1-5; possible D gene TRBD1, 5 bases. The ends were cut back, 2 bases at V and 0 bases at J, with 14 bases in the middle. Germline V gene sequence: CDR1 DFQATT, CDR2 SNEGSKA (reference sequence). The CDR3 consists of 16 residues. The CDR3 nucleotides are TGCAGTGCTAGAATCGGGGGGAAATATAGCAATCAGCCCCAGCATTTT. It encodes CSARIGGKYSNQPQHF.

CDR3 amino acids: CATSWIERGLNEQFF. The CDR3 bases are TGTGCCACCAGCTGGATCGAACGGGGTTTAAATGAGCAGTTCTTC. The chain employs TRBV15 and TRBJ2-1; a weak D match, TRBD2 (5 bases). The length of the CDR3 is 15 residues. Germline assignment: CDR1 LNHNV and CDR2 YYDKDF (reference sequence). Trimming shortened V by 5 bases and J by 7 bases, and 18 bases separated the two germline ends.

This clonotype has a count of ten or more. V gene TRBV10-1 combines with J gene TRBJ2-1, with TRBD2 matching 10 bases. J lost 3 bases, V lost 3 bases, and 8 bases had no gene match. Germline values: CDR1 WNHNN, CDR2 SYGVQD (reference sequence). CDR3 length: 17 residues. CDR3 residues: CASSDGLAGEIYNEQFF. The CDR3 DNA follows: TGCGCCAGCAGTGACGGGCTAGCGGGGGAGATCTACAATGAGCAGTTCTTC.

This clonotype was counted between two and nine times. Here the CDR3 reads CSSLRDSTDTQYF. The DNA of the CDR3 is TGCAGTTCACTTAGGGACAGCACAGATACGCAGTATTTT. This chain connects TRBV20-1 to TRBJ2-3; D might be TRBD1 or TRBD2, each matching 5 bases. In germline, CDR1 is DFQATT, CDR2 SNEGSKA (reference sequence). Trimming pared 8 bases from V and 0 bases from J, leaving 12 bases between. The CDR3 consists of 13 residues.

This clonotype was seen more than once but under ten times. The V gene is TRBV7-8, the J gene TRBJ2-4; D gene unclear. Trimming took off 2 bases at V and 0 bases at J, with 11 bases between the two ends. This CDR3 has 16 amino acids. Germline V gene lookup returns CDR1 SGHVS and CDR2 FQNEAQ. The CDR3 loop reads CASSLSRTLAKNIQYF. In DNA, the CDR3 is TGTGCCAGCAGCTTATCCAGGACCCTAGCCAAAAACATTCAGTACTTC.

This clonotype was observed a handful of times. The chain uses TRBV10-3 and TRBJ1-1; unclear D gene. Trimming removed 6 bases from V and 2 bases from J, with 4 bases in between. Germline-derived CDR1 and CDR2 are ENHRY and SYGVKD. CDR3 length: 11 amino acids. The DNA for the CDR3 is TGTGCCATCAGAAGAAACACTGAAGCTTTCTTT. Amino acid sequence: CAIRRNTEAFF.

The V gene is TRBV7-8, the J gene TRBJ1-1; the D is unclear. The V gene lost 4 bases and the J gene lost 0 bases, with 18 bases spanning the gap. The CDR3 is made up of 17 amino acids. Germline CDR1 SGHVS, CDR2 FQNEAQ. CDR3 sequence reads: CASSSRANTYMNTEAFF. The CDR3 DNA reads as TGTGCCAGCAGCTCCCGGGCCAATACCTACATGAACACTGAAGCTTTCTTT.

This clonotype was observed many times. Written as DNA, the CDR3 is TGCGCCAGCACCCCCGGCGGGCAAGAGACCCAGTACTTC. As protein: CASTPGGQETQYF. The rearrangement uses TRBV5-1 and TRBJ2-5, with D perhaps TRBD2 (5 bases). The CDR3 sequence is 13 residues long. Trimming took off 6 bases at V and 2 bases at J, with 11 bases between the two ends. Per the germline V gene, CDR1 is SGHRS and CDR2 is YFSETQ.

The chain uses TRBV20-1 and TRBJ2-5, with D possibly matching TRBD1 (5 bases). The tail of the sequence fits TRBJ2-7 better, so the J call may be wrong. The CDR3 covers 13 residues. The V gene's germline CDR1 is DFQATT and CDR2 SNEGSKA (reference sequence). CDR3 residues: CSAMPQDIYEQYF. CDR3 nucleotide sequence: TGCAGTGCTATGCCACAGGACATCTACGAGCAGTACTTC.

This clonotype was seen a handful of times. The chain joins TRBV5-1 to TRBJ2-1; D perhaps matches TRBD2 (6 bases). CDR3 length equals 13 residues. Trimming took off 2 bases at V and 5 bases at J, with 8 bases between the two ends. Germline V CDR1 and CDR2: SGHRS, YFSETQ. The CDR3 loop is CASSFGGNNEQFF. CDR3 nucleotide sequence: TGCGCCAGCAGCTTTGGGGGGAACAATGAGCAGTTCTTC. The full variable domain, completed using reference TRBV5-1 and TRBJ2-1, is KAGVTQTPRYLIKTRGQQVTLSCSPISGHRSVSWYQQTPGQGLQFLFEYFSETQRNKGNFPGRFSGRQFSNSRSEMNVSTLELGDSALYLCASSFGGNNEQFFGPGTRLTVL.

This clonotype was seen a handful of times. This CDR3 reads CASSPGGKETQYF. DNA of the CDR3: TGTGCCAGCAGCCCCGGGGGGAAAGAGACCCAGTACTTC. The chain recombines TRBV7-9 with TRBJ2-5; 7 bases align to TRBD2. CDR3 length equals 13 residues. V was clipped by 5 bases and J by 3 bases; unmatched bases: 3. Germline V gene sequence: CDR1 SEHNR, CDR2 FQNEAQ (reference sequence).